The TCR beta chain described here comes from a study of T cell responses to AZD1222 COVID-19 vaccine. For this clone: Its antigen is currently unknown.

The length of the CDR3 is 12 residues. V lost 6 bases to trimming and J lost 3 bases, with 8 bases between them. Germline V gene data show CDR1 as LNHDA and CDR2 as SQIVND (reference sequence). Using immunoSEQ multiplex PCR, the repertoire was profiled, and TCRdb retains in-frame clones only, with some absent. The repertoire includes some 150,000 clones, roughly 93% of them detected once, and 3.5% to 5% sits in the top ten. Study observations and caveats: Among AZD1222 vaccinees, only five to seven were seropositive at baseline. Donors, mostly white British, included more females; clonal diversity was possibly underestimated. With dominance at 160-218 and 743-854, vaccine-associated CD4 TCRs spanned spike.

The chain uses TRBV19 and TRBJ1-1; D is possibly TRBD1 (5 bases). The material sequenced was peripheral blood, taken on day 0 of AZD1222 vaccination. The TCR was taken from an adult in good health. CDR3 sequence: CASRRGDTEAFF. For the CDR3, the DNA is TGTGCCAGTAGAAGAGGGGACACTGAAGCTTTCTTT. The complete variable domain, with remaining parts taken from reference TRBV19 and TRBJ1-1, reads DGGITQSPKYLFRKEGQNVTLSCEQNLNHDAMYWYRQDPGQGLRLIYYSQIVNDFQKGDIAEGYSVSREKKESFPLTVTSAQKNPTAFYLCASRRGDTEAFFGQGTRLTVV.